Below are 29 T cell receptor beta chains sequenced from a single sample in a study of OX40 agonist ivuxolimab in advanced cancers. Repertoires were generated with immunoSEQ multiplex PCR, while TCRdb's copy carries only in-frame clones and drops some. The table lists approximately 89,000 clones, approximately 88% of them singletons. This sample comprised CD4+ or CD8+ T cells sorted from blood, obtained in a trial of the OX40 agonist ivuxolimab. These receptors originate from an adult with an advanced solid tumor such as melanoma, head and neck, liver or kidney cancer.

The rearrangement joins TRBV7-8 to TRBJ2-5; D unresolved. The CDR3 is made up of 13 amino acids. Trimming took 0 bases from V and 2 from J, leaving 4 bases between them. CDR1 and CDR2 (germline): SGHVS, FQNEAQ. CDR3 sequence (DNA): TGTGCCAGCAGCTTAGCGCTACAAGAGACCCAGTACTTC. It yields the protein CASSLALQETQYF.

The gene calls are TRBV5-6 and TRBJ2-5; D gene ambiguous. The V end lost 7 bases, the J end lost 1 base, and 11 bases lay between the germline ends. This CDR3 is built from 13 residues. The V gene's germline CDR1 is SGHDT and CDR2 YYEEEE. The DNA of the CDR3 is TGTGCCAGCGAGATCTGGGTCCAAGAGACCCAGTACTTC. It is translated as CASEIWVQETQYF.

The table lists this clone with a count of one. The V gene is TRBV7-2, the J gene TRBJ1-2; D may be TRBD1 (6 bases). The germline CDR1 and CDR2 sequences are SGHTA and FQGNSA. CDR3 length: 14 residues. Trimming took 3 bases from V and 6 from J, leaving 14 bases between them. CDR3 in DNA: TGTGCCAGCAGCTTGTCAGGGGCATCGGATGGCTACACCTTC. This gives the protein CASSLSGASDGYTF.

V gene TRBV7-6 combines with J gene TRBJ1-2; D is unresolved. Deletions cut 7 bases from V and 6 bases from J, with 18 bases between. Germline V gene data show CDR1 as SGHVS and CDR2 as FNYEAQ. The CDR3 has 14 amino acids. This CDR3 reads CASNKVDRRDGYTF. Here the CDR3 DNA reads TGTGCCAGCAACAAAGTGGACCGCCGGGATGGCTACACCTTC.

The rearrangement joins TRBV5-1 to TRBJ1-1; 8 bases match TRBD1. Germline V CDR1 and CDR2: SGHRS, YFSETQ. The V gene end was trimmed by 4 bases and the J gene end by 7 bases; junction bases not matched to a gene: 6. The CDR3 length is 13 residues. The CDR3 is CASSQDRGHEAFF. CDR3 bases: TGCGCCAGCAGCCAAGACAGGGGACATGAAGCTTTCTTT.

V gene TRBV7-2 combines with J gene TRBJ1-6, with TRBD1 matching 9 bases. Looked up from germline, CDR1 is SGHTA and CDR2 is FQGNSA. Trimming took 2 bases from V and 8 from J; bases not matched to a gene: 16. The CDR3 is 19 residues long. The CDR3 sequence: CASSLSPPLLDRGHSPLHF. CDR3 nucleotide sequence: TGTGCCAGCAGCTTAAGTCCCCCCCTCTTGGACAGGGGCCATTCACCCCTCCACTTT. Looking up the rest from reference TRBV7-2 and TRBJ1-6 gives the full variable domain: GAGVSQSPSNKVTEKGKDVELRCDPISGHTALYWYRQSLGQGLEFLIYFQGNSAPDKSGLPSDRFSAERTGGSVSTLTIQRTQQEDSAVYLCASSLSPPLLDRGHSPLHFGNGTRLTVT.

V is TRBV11-2 and J is TRBJ2-5, with D possibly called TRBD1 or TRBD2 (6 bases each). This CDR3 region has 14 residues. V was pared by 7 bases and J by 5 bases, with 17 bases between. From germline, CDR1 is SGHAT and CDR2 FQNNGV. The DNA for the CDR3 is TGTGCCAGCAACCCGGGGGCAGGAGGGGAGACCCAGTACTTC. Residues: CASNPGAGGETQYF.

In regard to this clone: A read error may account for a junction end that differs from germline. The V call is TRBV6-1, the J call TRBJ2-5, with D perhaps being TRBD1 or TRBD2 (5 bases each). There are 16 residues in the CDR3. Germline-derived CDR1 and CDR2 are MNHNS and SASEGT. CDR3 amino acids: CASSESAATSRETQHF. CDR3 sequence (DNA): TGTGCCAGCAGTGAATCGGCAGCCACCTCCAGGGAGACCCAGCACTTC.

V usage is TRBV6-5 and J usage is TRBJ2-2, with TRBD1 matching over 10 bases. Per the germline V gene, CDR1 is MNHEY and CDR2 is SVGAGI. CDR3 length: 14 amino acids. J lost 6 bases, V lost 10 bases, and 8 bases had no gene match. For the CDR3, the DNA is TGTGCCATCAAGGACAGGGGGATTCCCGGGGAGCTGTTTTTT. Encoded protein: CAIKDRGIPGELFF.

This chain connects TRBV6-1 to TRBJ2-7; maybe TRBD1 (6 bases). The CDR3 contains 14 residues. CDR1 is MNHNS, CDR2 SASEGT, per germline. This CDR3 is CGGVWGPSPYEQYF. The CDR3 DNA reads TGTGGGGGAGTTTGGGGGCCGTCCCCCTACGAGCAGTACTTC.

V and J are TRBV2 and TRBJ1-5; a possible D gene is TRBD1 (6 bases). Trimming took 7 bases from V and 9 from J, leaving 19 bases between them. The length of the CDR3 is 14 residues. Germline assignment: CDR1 SNHLY and CDR2 FYNNEI. This CDR3 reads CASNEGDRRSPQHF. CDR3 nucleotides: TGTGCCAGCAACGAGGGGGACCGACGTTCGCCCCAGCATTTT. The entire variable domain, with the rest obtained from reference TRBV2 and TRBJ1-5, is as follows: EPEVTQTPSHQVTQMGQEVILRCVPISNHLYFYWYRQILGQKVEFLVSFYNNEISEKSEIFDDQFSVERPDGSNFTLKIRSTKLEDSAMYFCASNEGDRRSPQHFGDGTRLSIL.

This clone was counted once. The genes are TRBV5-1 and TRBJ1-5, with a weak D call TRBD1 (5 bases). The length of the CDR3 is 15 residues. The germline V and J ends were trimmed by 3 bases and 5 bases, with 15 bases remaining between them. CDR1 and CDR2 from the germline V gene are SGHRS and YFSETQ. The CDR3 DNA is TGCGCCAGCAGCTCGGGACCAAGCGGCGATCAGCCCCAGCATTTT. Translated, it gives CASSSGPSGDQPQHF.

J is TRBJ1-2 and V is TRBV9; tentative D call: TRBD1 (5 bases). The CDR3 is 15 residues long. Looked up from germline, CDR1 is SGDLS and CDR2 is YYNGEE. Trimming removed 0 bases from V and 8 bases from J, with 17 bases in between. CDR3 sequence: CASSVEAGGAWGYTF. Written as DNA, the CDR3 is TGTGCCAGCAGCGTAGAGGCAGGCGGGGCGTGGGGCTACACCTTC.

The V call is TRBV9, the J call TRBJ1-1; no clear D. The CDR3 sequence is 14 residues long. The germline gives CDR1 SGDLS, CDR2 YYNGEE. V dropped 0 bases and J dropped 3 bases, with 9 bases sitting between them. In nucleotides, the CDR3 is TGTGCCAGCAGCGTAGCCACTGCCCACACTGAAGCTTTCTTT. It encodes CASSVATAHTEAFF.

The chain is built from TRBV18 and TRBJ2-7, with D perhaps matching TRBD2 (6 bases). The CDR3 is 16 residues long. The V end was cut by 6 bases, the J end by 1 base, with 19 bases between. CDR1 KGHSH and CDR2 LQKENI come from the germline V gene. This chain's CDR3 is CASSRLVGVLSYEQYF. The CDR3 DNA follows: TGTGCCAGCTCGCGACTAGTGGGGGTCCTTTCCTACGAGCAGTACTTC.

V usage is TRBV5-6 and J usage is TRBJ2-3; a possible D gene is TRBD2 (5 bases). The CDR3 extends over 16 amino acids. V was shortened by 6 bases and J by 6 bases, with 23 bases between the two germline ends. Germline V gene sequence: CDR1 SGHDT, CDR2 YYEEEE. CDR3 sequence: CASNLPGREYADTQYF. DNA of the CDR3: TGTGCCAGCAACCTACCGGGAAGGGAATACGCGGATACGCAGTATTTT. The full variable domain, in which reference TRBV5-6 and TRBJ2-3 provide the parts outside the CDR3, is DAGVTQSPTHLIKTRGQQVTLRCSPKSGHDTVSWYQQALGQGPQFIFQYYEEEERQRGNFPDRFSGHQFPNYSSELNVNALLLGDSALYLCASNLPGREYADTQYFGPGTRLTVL.

In its sample, this clone was seen once. Sequence at one end of the junction differs from germline and may be a read error. The V gene is TRBV6-1, the J gene TRBJ2-7, with a tentative D call TRBD2 (5 bases). The CDR3 is made up of 13 amino acids. From germline, CDR1 is MNHNS and CDR2 SASEGT. CDR3 sequence reads: CAISDQDRGEQYF. The DNA of the CDR3 is TGTGCCATCAGTGACCAGGACCGAGGGGAGCAGTACTTC.

The chain has TRBV5-1 and TRBJ2-5; no reliable D call. The CDR3 totals 14 residues. CDR1 is SGHRS, CDR2 YFSETQ, per germline. The V end was cut by 0 bases, the J end by 1 base, with 7 bases between. The CDR3 reads CASSLGSAQETQYF. The CDR3 nucleotides read TGCGCCAGCAGCTTGGGGTCAGCCCAAGAGACCCAGTACTTC.

In this sample, this clone turned up a few times. This sequence joins TRBV11-3 and TRBJ2-2; 8 bases align to TRBD1. From germline, CDR1 is SGHNT and CDR2 YENEEA. Trimming cost V 7 bases and J 5 bases; bases outside gene matches: 6. The CDR3 is 14 amino acids. The CDR3 nucleotides read TGTGCCAGCACTTCTCGACAGGGGACCGGGGAGCTGTTTTTT. Protein sequence: CASTSRQGTGELFF.

This rearrangement joins TRBV18 to TRBJ2-7; D not resolved. This CDR3 comprises 12 residues. Trimming pared 2 bases from V and 4 bases from J, leaving 6 bases between. CDR1 is KGHSH and CDR2 is LQKENI in the germline V gene. The CDR3 bases are TGTGCCAGCTCACCATCACAGTACGAGCAGTACTTC. Protein sequence: CASSPSQYEQYF.

The V gene is TRBV5-8, the J gene TRBJ1-2; no firm D call. The germline gives CDR1 SGHTS, CDR2 YDEGEE. With 2 bases removed from V and 7 bases from J, the gap between germline ends came to 6 bases. This CDR3 spans 11 amino acids. CDR3 protein: CASSLASGYTF. CDR3 bases: TGTGCCAGCAGCTTAGCGAGTGGCTACACCTTC.

V usage is TRBV6-1 and J usage is TRBJ1-1; 7 bases line up with TRBD1. Germline V gives CDR1 MNHNS, CDR2 SASEGT. The CDR3 is 13 residues long. V was pared by 11 bases and J by 2 bases, with 8 bases of the junction left unmatched. CDR3 bases: TGTGCCGGATCGGAGGGGGCTAACACTGAAGCTTTCTTT. Translated: CAGSEGANTEAFF.

The V call is TRBV19, the J call TRBJ1-4; 7 nucleotides align to TRBD1. The V gene end was trimmed by 7 bases and the J gene end by 8 bases; junction bases not matched to a gene: 4. CDR1 is LNHDA and CDR2 is SQIVND in the germline V gene (reference sequence). The CDR3 sequence is 12 residues long. The CDR3 loop reads CASTGQREKLFF. The CDR3 DNA is TGTGCCAGTACGGGACAGAGAGAAAAACTGTTTTTT.

The V gene is TRBV7-9, the J gene TRBJ2-2; D not certain. V was cut by 5 bases and J by 4 bases, with 26 bases left in between. From germline, CDR1 is SEHNR and CDR2 FQNEAQ (reference sequence). This CDR3 has 19 amino acids. This chain's CDR3 is CASSQPLGGGSSVTGELFF. The CDR3 nucleotides read TGTGCCAGCAGCCAACCGCTGGGTGGCGGCAGCTCGGTCACCGGGGAGCTGTTTTTT. Full variable domain (outside the CDR3, taken from reference TRBV7-9 and TRBJ2-2): DTGVSQNPRHKITKRGQNVTFRCDPISEHNRLYWYRQTLGQGPEFLTYFQNEAQLEKSRLLSDRFSAERPKGSFSTLEIQRTEQGDSAMYLCASSQPLGGGSSVTGELFFGEGSRLTVL.

The CDR3 region has the DNA TGTGCCAGCAGCGCGTGGGCCGGGGGCACCTACAATGAGCAGTTCTTC. Translated, it gives CASSAWAGGTYNEQFF. This rearrangement joins TRBV5-6 to TRBJ2-1, with D possibly called TRBD1 or TRBD2 (6 bases each). V lost 4 bases and J 2 bases, leaving 16 bases between the germline ends. Germline loops: CDR1 SGHDT, CDR2 YYEEEE. The CDR3 contains 16 residues.

The CDR3 sequence: CASSLLAGTANTEAFF. For the CDR3, the DNA is TGTGCCAGCAGCCTCTTGGCCGGGACAGCGAACACTGAAGCTTTCTTT. This chain joins TRBV7-9 and TRBJ1-1, with 7 bases aligning to TRBD1. This CDR3 has 16 amino acids. CDR1 and CDR2 (germline): SEHNR, FQNEAQ (reference sequence). V lost 5 bases, J lost 1 base, and 10 bases stayed unmatched.

The J gene is TRBJ2-6, the V gene TRBV15; D is perhaps TRBD2 (6 bases). This CDR3 contains 17 residues. Trimming stripped 8 bases from V and 0 bases from J, with 17 bases between. Germline V gene sequence: CDR1 LNHNV, CDR2 YYDKDF (reference sequence). The CDR3 region has the DNA TGTGCCACCGGATCCGGGACTCCCTCCTCTGGGGCCAACGTCCTGACTTTC. It yields the protein CATGSGTPSSGANVLTF.

This clone was counted a single time. This sequence joins TRBV9 and TRBJ2-7; TRBD1 matches at 11 bases. Germline CDR1 and CDR2: SGDLS and YYNGEE. This CDR3 has 15 amino acids. Trimming at V came to 4 bases and at J to 6 bases, leaving 9 bases not matched to a gene. The CDR3: CASSSKSGTGGEQYF. CDR3 sequence (DNA): TGTGCCAGCAGCTCTAAAAGTGGGACAGGGGGCGAGCAGTACTTC.

This chain links TRBV5-1 with TRBJ2-1, with 8 nucleotides matching TRBD1. J was trimmed by 12 bases and V by 4 bases; bases with no gene match: 3. Per germline, CDR1 SGHRS and CDR2 YFSETQ. This CDR3 region has 11 residues. CDR3 nucleotide sequence: TGCGCCAGCAGCGTTGACAGGGGGCAGTTCTTC. It is translated as CASSVDRGQFF.